The text below deals with one T cell receptor beta chain. Its antigen remains unidentified. This specimen comes from a study of cytomegalovirus exposure and HLA in healthy donors. Study conclusions and caveats: Three CMV-associated chains proved CMV antigen-specific in vitro. Most sequenced TCRs were rare (though some public TCRs occurred in many donors). Highly shared sequence variants in one cluster were likely a sequencing artifact.

Per germline, CDR1 SGDLS and CDR2 YYNGEE. This CDR3 comprises 15 residues. The V segment lost 3 bases and the J segment 3 bases; nucleotides outside the gene matches: 8. The PCR employed 60 Vbeta primers together with 13 Jbeta primers. Profiled with immunoSEQ multiplex PCR; TCRdb holds only in-frame clones, not every one. The table shows under 250,000 clones, with roughly 85% occurring only once. The receptor comes from a male donor in good health and CMV-seronegative. The chain couples TRBV9 to TRBJ2-5, with 7 bases that match TRBD2. The sample comprised PBMCs. The CDR3 DNA reads TGTGCCAGCAGCGCCGGGGGGTGGGCAGAAGAGACCCAGTACTTC. Translating gives CASSAGGWAEETQYF.